This is a list of T cell receptor beta chains from one sample in a study of early T cells in non-severe SARS-CoV-2 infection. MiXCR was run by TCRdb on the 5' RACE reads, yielding one entry per CDR3 protein. The table lists around 30,000 distinct CDR3 sequences, roughly 5% of them singletons. Material: whole blood. The origin of the receptors is an adult who was a healthcare worker with PCR-confirmed SARS-CoV-2 infection or an uninfected control (not recorded which). Each CDR3 is given with its conserved first and last residue. The D gene is left open where the match is weak. Size tells how often a clone was seen (once, few, many) or the class of an expanded clone, and some rows leave it out.

j_call d_call clone_size v_call cdr3_aa cdr3_nt
TRBJ1-4 TRBD1 few TRBV29-1 CSVLGADRGREKLFF TGCAGCGTTCTGGGGGCGGACAGGGGTAGGGAAAAACTGTTTTTT
TRBJ2-7 . many TRBV4-3 CASSQDAQGGEQYF TGCGCCAGCAGCCAAGATGCACAGGGTGGAGAGCAGTACTTC
TRBJ2-3 . many TRBV20-1 CSASNTDTQYF TGCAGTGCTAGTAACACAGATACGCAGTATTTT
TRBJ2-4 TRBD2 . TRBV20-1 CSARTGGGTKNIQYF TGCAGTGCTAGAACGGGGGGTGGTACCAAAAACATTCAGTACTTC
TRBJ1-1 . many TRBV7-9 CASSLDVGAFF TGTGCCAGCAGCTTAGATGTGGGGGCTTTCTTT
TRBJ1-2 . few TRBV28 CASTEIGTYYGYTF TGTGCCAGCACCGAAATCGGGACTTACTATGGCTACACCTTC
TRBJ1-1 . many TRBV6-2/TRBV6-3 CASSYGQTNTEAFF TGTGCCAGCAGTTACGGGCAGACGAACACTGAAGCTTTCTTT
TRBJ2-7 . many TRBV30 CAWGRQDTTYEQYF TGTGCCTGGGGCAGACAGGACACTACCTACGAGCAGTACTTC
TRBJ2-4 TRBD1 many TRBV20-1 CSAHPGQGIRDIQYF TGCAGTGCTCACCCGGGACAGGGGATAAGAGACATTCAGTACTTC
TRBJ2-7 . many TRBV9 CASSVDERPYEQYF TGTGCCAGCAGCGTAGATGAGCGTCCCTACGAGCAGTACTTC
TRBJ2-3 TRBD2 . TRBV10-3 CAIAAPIAAGGLDTQYF TGTGCCATCGCAGCCCCCATTGCGGCGGGGGGCCTAGATACGCAGTATTTT
TRBJ2-1 TRBD2 few TRBV28 CASKLAGGSLEQFF TGTGCCAGCAAACTAGCGGGAGGGTCGTTAGAGCAGTTCTTC
TRBJ1-2 . many TRBV18 CASSPPAGNGYTF TGTGCCAGCTCACCACCTGCAGGGAATGGCTACACCTTC
TRBJ2-7 . few TRBV7-9 CASSFYQGSSYEQYF TGTGCCAGCAGCTTTTACCAGGGGTCCTCGTACGAGCAGTACTTC
TRBJ2-2 . few TRBV11-2 CASSLETNTGELFF TGTGCCAGCAGCTTAGAGACAAACACCGGGGAGCTGTTTTTT
TRBJ2-7 TRBD1 many TRBV10-3 CAISSGTGVYEQYF TGTGCCATCAGCTCTGGGACAGGGGTGTACGAGCAGTACTTC
TRBJ2-7 TRBD1 . TRBV6-2/TRBV6-3 CASSKPTGNSYEQYF TGTGCCAGCAGCAAACCGACAGGGAACTCCTACGAGCAGTACTTC
TRBJ2-7 . . TRBV5-4 CASSLGGRSYEQYF TGTGCCAGCAGCTTGGGGGGACGATCCTACGAGCAGTACTTC
TRBJ2-1 TRBD1 many TRBV12-3/TRBV12-4 CASRSPTGIMGNEQFF TGTGCCAGCAGGTCTCCGACAGGGATCATGGGAAATGAGCAGTTCTTC
TRBJ2-1 TRBD2 many TRBV5-1 CASSSTSGTYNEQFF TGCGCCAGCAGCTCGACTAGCGGGACCTACAATGAGCAGTTCTTC
TRBJ1-1 TRBD1 many TRBV20-1 CSAPRGQGKKAFF TGCAGTGCCCCACGGGGACAGGGGAAAAAGGCTTTCTTT
TRBJ2-4 . many TRBV6-1 CASSVPRGSKNIQYF TGTGCCAGCAGTGTTCCACGGGGCAGTAAAAACATTCAGTACTTC